This T cell receptor (beta chain) was recovered during a study of T cell changes during pregnancy in multiple sclerosis. Germline lookup yields CDR1 SGHNT and CDR2 YYREEE (reference sequence). The V and J ends lost 3 bases and 8 bases, in that order; junction bases with no gene match: 5. There are 14 residues in the CDR3. Clones were read by immunoSEQ multiplex PCR, and TCRdb kept only the in-frame ones, dropping some. The data show tens of thousands of clones, with about 90% seen just once and less than 3% held by the top ten. The gene calls are TRBV5-4 and TRBJ1-4; 9 bases align to TRBD1. The material was peripheral blood, obtained in the second trimester of pregnancy. This clonotype was sampled from a female donor in good health, enrolled as a control in a pregnancy study. CDR3 amino acids: CASSYGTGLEKLFF. DNA for the CDR3: TGTGCCAGCAGCTACGGGACAGGGTTAGAAAAACTGTTTTTT.